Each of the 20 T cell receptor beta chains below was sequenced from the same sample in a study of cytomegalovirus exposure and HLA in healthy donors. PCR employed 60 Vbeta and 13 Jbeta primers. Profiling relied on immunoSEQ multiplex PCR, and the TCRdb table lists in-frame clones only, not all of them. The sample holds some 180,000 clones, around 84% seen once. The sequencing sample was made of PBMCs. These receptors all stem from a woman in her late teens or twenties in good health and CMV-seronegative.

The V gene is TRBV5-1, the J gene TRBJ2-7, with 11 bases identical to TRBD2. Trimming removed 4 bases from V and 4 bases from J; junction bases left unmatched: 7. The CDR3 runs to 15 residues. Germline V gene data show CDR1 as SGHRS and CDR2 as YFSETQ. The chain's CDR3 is CASSPDSGRAYEQYF. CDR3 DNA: TGCGCCAGCAGCCCAGATAGCGGGAGGGCGTACGAGCAGTACTTC. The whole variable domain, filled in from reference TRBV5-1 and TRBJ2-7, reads KAGVTQTPRYLIKTRGQQVTLSCSPISGHRSVSWYQQTPGQGLQFLFEYFSETQRNKGNFPGRFSGRQFSNSRSEMNVSTLELGDSALYLCASSPDSGRAYEQYFGPGTRLTVT.

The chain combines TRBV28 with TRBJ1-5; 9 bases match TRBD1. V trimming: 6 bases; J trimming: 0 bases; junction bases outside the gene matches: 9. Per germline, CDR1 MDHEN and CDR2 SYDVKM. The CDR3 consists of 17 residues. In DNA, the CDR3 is TGTGCCAGCAGCCTGCCGGGACAGGGCCCTAGCAATCAGCCCCAGCATTTT. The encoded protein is CASSLPGQGPSNQPQHF.

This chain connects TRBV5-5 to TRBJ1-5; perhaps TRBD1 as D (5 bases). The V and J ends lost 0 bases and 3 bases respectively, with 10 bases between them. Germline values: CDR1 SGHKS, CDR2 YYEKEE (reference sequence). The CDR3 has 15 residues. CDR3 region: CASSLVSGNNQPQHF. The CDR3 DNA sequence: TGTGCCAGCAGCTTGGTTTCAGGGAACAATCAGCCCCAGCATTTT. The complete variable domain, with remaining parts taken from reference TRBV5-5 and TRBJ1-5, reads DAGVTQSPTHLIKTRGQQVTLRCSPISGHKSVSWYQQVLGQGPQFIFQYYEKEERGRGNFPDRFSARQFPNYSSELNVNALLLGDSALYLCASSLVSGNNQPQHFGDGTRLSIL.

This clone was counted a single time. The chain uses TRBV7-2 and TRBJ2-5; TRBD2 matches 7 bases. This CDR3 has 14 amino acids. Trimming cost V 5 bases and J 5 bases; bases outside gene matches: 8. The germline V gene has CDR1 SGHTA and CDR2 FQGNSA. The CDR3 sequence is CASSPWGGGETQYF. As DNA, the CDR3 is TGTGCCAGCAGCCCCTGGGGGGGAGGGGAGACCCAGTACTTC.

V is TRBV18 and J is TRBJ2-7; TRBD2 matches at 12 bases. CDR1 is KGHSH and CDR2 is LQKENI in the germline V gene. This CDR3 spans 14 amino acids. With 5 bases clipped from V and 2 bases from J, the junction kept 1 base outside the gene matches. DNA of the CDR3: TGTGCCAGCTCAAGACTAGCGGGAGCCTACGAGCAGTACTTC. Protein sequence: CASSRLAGAYEQYF.

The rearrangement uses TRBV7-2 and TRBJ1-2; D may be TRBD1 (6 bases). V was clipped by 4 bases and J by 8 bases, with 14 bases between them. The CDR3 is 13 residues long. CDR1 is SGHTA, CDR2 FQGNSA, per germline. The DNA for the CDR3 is TGTGCCAGCAGCTCCCCAGGGGCGGAAGGCTACACCTTC. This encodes CASSSPGAEGYTF.

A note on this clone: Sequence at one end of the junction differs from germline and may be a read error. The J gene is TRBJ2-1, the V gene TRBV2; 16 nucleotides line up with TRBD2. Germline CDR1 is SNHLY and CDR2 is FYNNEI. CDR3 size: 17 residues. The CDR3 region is CASTGLAGGPVYDEQFF. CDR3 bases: TGTGCCAGCACGGGACTAGCGGGAGGGCCGGTCTACGATGAGCAGTTCTTC. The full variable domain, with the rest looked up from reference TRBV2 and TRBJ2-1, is EPEVTQTPSHQVTQMGQEVILRCVPISNHLYFYWYRQILGQKVEFLVSFYNNEISEKSEIFDDQFSVERPDGSNFTLKIRSTKLEDSAMYFCASTGLAGGPVYDEQFFGPGTRLTVL.

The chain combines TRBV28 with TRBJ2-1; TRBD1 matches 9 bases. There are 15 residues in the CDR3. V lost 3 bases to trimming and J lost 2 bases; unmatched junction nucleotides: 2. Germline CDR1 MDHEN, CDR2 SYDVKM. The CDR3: CASSLRTGAYNEQFF. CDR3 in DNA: TGTGCCAGCAGTTTGCGGACAGGGGCCTACAATGAGCAGTTCTTC.

CDR3 in amino acids: CSARGGPDTQYF. CDR3 in DNA: TGCAGCGCCCGGGGGGGCCCAGATACGCAGTATTTT. The chain has TRBV29-1 and TRBJ2-3; 8 nucleotides match TRBD2. This CDR3 is 12 amino acids long. J was trimmed by 4 bases and V by 7 bases; bases with no gene match: 4. CDR1 and CDR2 from the germline V gene are SQVTM and ANQGSEA.

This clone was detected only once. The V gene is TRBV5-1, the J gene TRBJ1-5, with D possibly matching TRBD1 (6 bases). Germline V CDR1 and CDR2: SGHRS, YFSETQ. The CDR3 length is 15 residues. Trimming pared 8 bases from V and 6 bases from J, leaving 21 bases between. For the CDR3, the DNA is TGCGCCAGTTCACCGGACAGCCGGGCGGGTCAGCCCCAGCATTTT. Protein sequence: CASSPDSRAGQPQHF. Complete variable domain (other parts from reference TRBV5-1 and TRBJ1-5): KAGVTQTPRYLIKTRGQQVTLSCSPISGHRSVSWYQQTPGQGLQFLFEYFSETQRNKGNFPGRFSGRQFSNSRSEMNVSTLELGDSALYLCASSPDSRAGQPQHFGDGTRLSIL.

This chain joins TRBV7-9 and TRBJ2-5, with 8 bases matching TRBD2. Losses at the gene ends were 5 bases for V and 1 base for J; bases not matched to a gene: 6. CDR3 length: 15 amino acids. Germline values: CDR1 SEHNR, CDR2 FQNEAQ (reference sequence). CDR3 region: CASSLGSGSQETQYF. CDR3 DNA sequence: TGTGCCAGCAGCCTAGGGAGCGGGAGCCAAGAGACCCAGTACTTC.

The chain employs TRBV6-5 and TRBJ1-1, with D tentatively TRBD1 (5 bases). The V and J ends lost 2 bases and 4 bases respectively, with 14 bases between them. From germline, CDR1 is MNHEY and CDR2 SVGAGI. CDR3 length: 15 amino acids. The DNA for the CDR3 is TGTGCCAGCAGTTACAAAGGGGCCGGTGTCACTGAAGCTTTCTTT. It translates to CASSYKGAGVTEAFF.

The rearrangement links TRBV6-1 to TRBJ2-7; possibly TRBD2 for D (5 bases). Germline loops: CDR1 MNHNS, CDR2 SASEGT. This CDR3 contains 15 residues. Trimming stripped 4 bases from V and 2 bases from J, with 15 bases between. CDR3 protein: CASSGSGIKAYEQYV. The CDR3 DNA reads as TGTGCCAGCAGTGGCTCGGGAATTAAGGCCTACGAGCAGTACGTC.

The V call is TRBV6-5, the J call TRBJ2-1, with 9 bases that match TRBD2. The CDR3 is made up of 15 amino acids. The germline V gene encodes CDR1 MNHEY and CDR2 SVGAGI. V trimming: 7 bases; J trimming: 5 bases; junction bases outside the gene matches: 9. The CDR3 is CASNRVAGVDNEQFF. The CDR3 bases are TGTGCCAGCAACAGAGTAGCGGGAGTCGACAATGAGCAGTTCTTC.

CDR3 sequence: CASSDQGGTGELFF. The CDR3, as DNA: TGTGCCAGCAGTGACCAGGGGGGCACCGGGGAGCTGTTTTTT. The chain recombines TRBV6-4 with TRBJ2-2; TRBD1 is a possible D gene (7 bases). There are 14 residues in the CDR3. CDR1 MRHNA and CDR2 SNTAGT come from the germline V gene. The ends were cut back, 2 bases at V and 4 bases at J, with 8 bases in the middle.

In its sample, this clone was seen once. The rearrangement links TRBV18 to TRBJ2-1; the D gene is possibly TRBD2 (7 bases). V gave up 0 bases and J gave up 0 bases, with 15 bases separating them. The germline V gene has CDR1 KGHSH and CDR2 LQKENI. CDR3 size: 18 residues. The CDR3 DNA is TGTGCCAGCTCACCACCAAGGGGGGGCCCCTACTCCTACAATGAGCAGTTCTTC. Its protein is CASSPPRGGPYSYNEQFF.

Here the CDR3 reads CASSEEGATAGANVLTF. The CDR3 bases are TGTGCCAGCAGTGAGGAGGGGGCTACCGCTGGGGCCAACGTCCTGACTTTC. This sequence joins TRBV2 and TRBJ2-6, with a possible D match to TRBD1 (7 bases). The CDR3 totals 17 residues. Germline values: CDR1 SNHLY, CDR2 FYNNEI. Trimming pared 3 bases from V and 2 bases from J, leaving 14 bases between.

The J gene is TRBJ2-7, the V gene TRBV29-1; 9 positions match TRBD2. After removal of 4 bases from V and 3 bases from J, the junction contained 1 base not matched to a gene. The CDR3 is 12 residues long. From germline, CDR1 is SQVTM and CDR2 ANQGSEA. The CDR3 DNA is TGCAGCGTTGTGACTAGCGGCTACGAGCAGTACGTC. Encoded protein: CSVVTSGYEQYV.

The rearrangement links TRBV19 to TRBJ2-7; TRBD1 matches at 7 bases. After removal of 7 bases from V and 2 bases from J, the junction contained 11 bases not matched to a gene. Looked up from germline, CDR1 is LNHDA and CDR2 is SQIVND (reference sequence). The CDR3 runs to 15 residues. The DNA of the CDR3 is TGTGCCAGTACAGCTCCCGGGACAGCAGCCTACGAGCAGTACTTC. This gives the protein CASTAPGTAAYEQYF. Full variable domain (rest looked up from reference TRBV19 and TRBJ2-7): DGGITQSPKYLFRKEGQNVTLSCEQNLNHDAMYWYRQDPGQGLRLIYYSQIVNDFQKGDIAEGYSVSREKKESFPLTVTSAQKNPTAFYLCASTAPGTAAYEQYFGPGTRLTVT.

The CDR3 DNA follows: TGTGCCAGCAGCCAAGATCCAGGGTTGTACACTGAAGCTTTCTTT. Protein sequence: CASSQDPGLYTEAFF. This chain connects TRBV4-2 to TRBJ1-1; TRBD1 might be the D (5 bases). Germline CDR1 reads LGHNA; CDR2 reads YNFKEQ. The CDR3 is 15 residues long. The ends were cut back, 0 bases at V and 3 bases at J, with 11 bases in the middle.